Below, 17 T cell receptor beta chains from the same sample are listed, as sequenced in a study of shared clonotypes between healthy human individuals. This table comes from immunoSEQ multiplex PCR, and its TCRdb copy is limited to in-frame clones, with some not included. The data show 2 million to 2.5 million clones, 85% to 95% seen once. Source material: naive CD4+ T cells from PBMCs. Indicated subset: CD45RA+ positively selected. Receptor source: a man aged 18 to 29 in good health. Some clones in this sample may be carry-over from other donors' samples.

The gene calls are TRBV6-1 and TRBJ2-1, with D possibly matching TRBD1 (6 bases). CDR1 is MNHNS and CDR2 is SASEGT in the germline V gene. This CDR3 is built from 14 residues. The ends were cut back, 7 bases at V and 0 bases at J, with 10 bases in the middle. The CDR3 DNA is TGTGCCAGCACCCAGGGGAGCTCCTACAATGAGCAGTTCTTC. Its translation is CASTQGSSYNEQFF.

The V and J genes are TRBV11-1 and TRBJ2-1; 7 bases match TRBD1. Germline V lookup: CDR1 SGHAT, CDR2 FQDESV (reference sequence). The CDR3 contains 12 residues. V lost 5 bases and J lost 7; bases outside the gene matches: 2. The CDR3 nucleotides are TGTGCCAGCAGCCCGGACAGGAATGAGCAGTTCTTC. Translating it yields CASSPDRNEQFF.

The chain joins TRBV6-5 to TRBJ2-7; D is unresolved. V lost 6 bases, J lost 3 bases, and 12 bases lay in between. Germline CDR1 and CDR2: MNHEY and SVGAGI. The CDR3 spans 13 residues. Here the CDR3 DNA reads TGTGCCAGCAGGCCTACTACAGTCTACGAGCAGTACTTC. Translating gives CASRPTTVYEQYF.

To note about this clone: Other DNA sequences in this specimen translate into the identical CDR3. This rearrangement joins TRBV19 to TRBJ1-4; the D is unclear. Trimming removed 3 bases at V and 7 bases at J, with 3 bases between. The germline V gene has CDR1 LNHDA and CDR2 SQIVND (reference sequence). CDR3 length equals 11 residues. DNA for the CDR3: TGTGCCAGTAGTATCGGTGAAAAACTGTTTTTT. Amino acid sequence: CASSIGEKLFF.

The CDR3 spells CASRPWGTNTGELFF. The CDR3 DNA follows: TGTGCCAGCAGACCATGGGGGACGAACACCGGGGAGCTGTTTTTT. V usage is TRBV9 and J usage is TRBJ2-2, with D perhaps TRBD1 or TRBD2 (5 bases each). Per the germline V gene, CDR1 is SGDLS and CDR2 is YYNGEE. V was pared by 5 bases and J by 0 bases, with 11 bases between. The CDR3 spans 15 residues.

This sequence joins TRBV29-1 and TRBJ1-2, with TRBD1 as a possible D gene (6 bases). The CDR3 is 14 residues long. V lost 7 bases and J lost 2, with 17 bases in between. CDR1 SQVTM and CDR2 ANQGSEA come from the germline V gene. CDR3 in amino acids: CSAGGGVANYGYTF. For the CDR3, the DNA is TGCAGCGCGGGAGGGGGGGTCGCGAACTATGGCTACACCTTC.

The J gene is TRBJ1-1, the V gene TRBV7-9; D is unresolved. V dropped 2 bases and J dropped 10 bases, with 11 bases sitting between them. The germline gives CDR1 SEHNR, CDR2 FQNEAQ (reference sequence). The CDR3 covers 12 residues. The CDR3 loop reads CASSLPGAGAFF. DNA of the CDR3: TGTGCCAGCAGCTTACCGGGCGCGGGAGCTTTCTTT.

The chain combines TRBV2 with TRBJ1-1; D perhaps matches TRBD1 (6 bases). V lost 1 base to trimming and J lost 1 base, with 13 bases between them. Germline V lookup: CDR1 SNHLY, CDR2 FYNNEI. This CDR3 contains 16 residues. CDR3 residues: CASSEVGGGGNTEAFF. The CDR3 DNA is TGTGCCAGCAGTGAAGTGGGAGGGGGAGGGAACACTGAAGCTTTCTTT.

The chain recombines TRBV21-1 with TRBJ1-4; the DNA was not compared with TRBD1, the D call given in the table. TRBV21-1 is classified as a pseudogene. CDR3 length: 9 amino acids. This chain's CDR3 is CASSPSLVF. The CDR3 bases are TGTGCCAGCAGCCCCAGTCTCGTTTTT.

This CDR3 is CASSEKATYEQYF. Here the CDR3 DNA reads TGTGCCAGCAGTGAAAAGGCCACCTACGAGCAGTACTTC. The genes are TRBV6-1 and TRBJ2-7; D ambiguous. V was cut by 2 bases and J by 2 bases, with 7 bases left in between. Per germline, CDR1 MNHNS and CDR2 SASEGT. The CDR3 is 13 amino acids.

This clone was recorded only once. Other nucleotide sequences from this sample produce the same CDR3. This chain connects TRBV18 to TRBJ2-5; D uncertain. The length of the CDR3 is 15 residues. V was cut by 3 bases and J by 0 bases, with 11 bases left in between. Germline V gene sequence: CDR1 KGHSH, CDR2 LQKENI. In DNA, the CDR3 is TGTGCCAGCTCACCGCTAACAGCAGACCAAGAGACCCAGTACTTC. Encoded protein: CASSPLTADQETQYF.

In this sample, this clone turned up once. The rearrangement joins TRBV10-1 to TRBJ2-7; D is perhaps TRBD2 (6 bases). The CDR3 has 14 amino acids. Trimming shortened V by 4 bases and J by 0 bases, and 10 bases separated the two germline ends. The germline V gene has CDR1 WNHNN and CDR2 SYGVQD (reference sequence). CDR3 region: CASSAGSGSYEQYF. The CDR3 coding sequence is TGCGCCAGCAGTGCTGGTAGCGGCTCCTACGAGCAGTACTTC.

With regard to this clone: Other DNA sequences within the sample encode an identical CDR3. The V and J genes are TRBV2 and TRBJ1-2; D might be TRBD1 (6 bases). This CDR3 is 13 amino acids long. Looked up from germline, CDR1 is SNHLY and CDR2 is FYNNEI. Trimming shortened V by 7 bases and J by 4 bases, and 13 bases separated the two germline ends. This CDR3 reads CASTGQGSYGYTF. In DNA, the CDR3 is TGTGCCAGCACGGGGCAGGGGTCCTATGGCTACACCTTC.

The chain recombines TRBV6-1 with TRBJ1-5; 9 nucleotides line up with TRBD1. Germline loops: CDR1 MNHNS, CDR2 SASEGT. The CDR3 has 13 residues. Germline trimming cut 6 bases from V and 6 bases from J; bases unmatched to any gene: 3. This CDR3 is CASRQGASQPQHF. The CDR3 coding sequence is TGTGCCAGCAGACAGGGGGCCAGTCAGCCCCAGCATTTT.

The genes are TRBV10-3 and TRBJ2-3; no reliable D call. This CDR3 comprises 11 residues. V was cut by 10 bases and J by 6 bases, with 11 bases left in between. Germline V gives CDR1 ENHRY, CDR2 SYGVKD. The DNA for the CDR3 is TGTGCCAGCACTTCCGGGGATACGCAGTATTTT. Protein product: CASTSGDTQYF.

As to this clone: The same CDR3 can be traced to other DNA sequences in this sample. The chain joins TRBV7-2 to TRBJ1-2; D remains unclear. The CDR3 runs to 12 residues. Between the trimmed V and J ends, which lost 5 bases and 4 bases, there was a span of 8 bases. Looked up from germline, CDR1 is SGHTA and CDR2 is FQGNSA. The CDR3 DNA reads TGTGCCAGCAGCCCAGGCCCCTATGGCTACACCTTC. Amino acid sequence: CASSPGPYGYTF.

The V and J genes are TRBV7-2 and TRBJ2-2; the match to TRBD2 covers 12 bases. V shed 4 bases and J 4 bases; nucleotides not matched to a gene: 4. CDR3 length: 16 residues. Germline values: CDR1 SGHTA, CDR2 FQGNSA. In DNA, the CDR3 is TGTGCCAGCAGCTACCCTAGCGGGAGGGTCACCGGGGAGCTGTTTTTT. Encoded protein: CASSYPSGRVTGELFF.